The 11 T cell receptor beta chains listed next were all sequenced from one sample in a study of radiotherapy plus CTLA-4 blockade in lung cancer. Repertoires were generated with immunoSEQ multiplex PCR, while TCRdb's copy carries only in-frame clones and drops some. The table lists 58,000 or so clones, 65% to 80% of them singletons. The source was peripheral blood, collected from a patient treated with radiotherapy plus ipilimumab. The receptors come from a human donor with non-small cell lung cancer who had a complete response to radiotherapy plus ipilimumab.

The chain employs TRBV7-2 and TRBJ1-5, with 9 bases identical to TRBD1. Germline V gene data show CDR1 as SGHTA and CDR2 as FQGNSA. V dropped 2 bases and J dropped 1; count of bases not matched to a gene: 3. This CDR3 spans 16 amino acids. The CDR3 region has the DNA TGTGCCAGCAGCTTAATAGGGACAGGGAGCAATCAGCCCCAGCATTTT. Protein sequence: CASSLIGTGSNQPQHF.

The chain joins TRBV6-5 to TRBJ1-2, with TRBD1 matching 10 bases. Germline V lookup: CDR1 MNHEY, CDR2 SVGAGI. Unmatched junction bases numbered 2, after V lost 6 bases and J lost 7 bases. This CDR3 is built from 12 residues. CDR3 DNA sequence: TGTGCCAGCAGATGGGACAGGGGTGGCTACACCTTC. This gives the protein CASRWDRGGYTF.

V and J are TRBV19 and TRBJ2-7, with 11 bases that match TRBD2. After removal of 3 bases from V and 5 bases from J, the junction contained 6 bases not matched to a gene. There are 15 residues in the CDR3. Looked up from germline, CDR1 is LNHDA and CDR2 is SQIVND (reference sequence). The CDR3 DNA follows: TGTGCCAGTAGTATTGAGGCTAGCGGGGGGCACGAGCAGTACTTC. Its protein is CASSIEASGGHEQYF.

The rearrangement joins TRBV7-8 to TRBJ2-6; TRBD2 agrees at 7 bases. This CDR3 comprises 16 residues. Looked up from germline, CDR1 is SGHVS and CDR2 is FQNEAQ. With 4 bases clipped from V and 3 bases from J, the junction kept 6 bases outside the gene matches. The CDR3 loop reads CASSSSGGSGANVLTF. CDR3 DNA sequence: TGTGCCAGCAGCTCCTCGGGAGGCAGTGGGGCCAACGTCCTGACTTTC.

The V and J genes are TRBV10-2 and TRBJ2-1; D remains unclear. Germline CDR1 and CDR2: WSHSY and SAAADI. The V end lost 6 bases, the J end lost 4 bases, and 4 bases lay between the germline ends. The CDR3 spans 11 residues. This CDR3 is CASRQYNEQFF. The CDR3 region has the DNA TGCGCCAGCAGACAGTACAATGAGCAGTTCTTC.

The V and J genes are TRBV5-1 and TRBJ1-6, with D unclear. In germline, CDR1 is SGHRS, CDR2 YFSETQ. V was cut by 5 bases and J by 4 bases, with 10 bases left in between. This CDR3 is 14 amino acids long. CDR3 amino acids: CASSEAAYNSPLHF. The CDR3 DNA reads TGCGCCAGCAGTGAGGCAGCTTATAATTCACCCCTCCACTTT.

CDR3 amino acids: CASSARGEQFF. The CDR3, as DNA: TGCGCCAGCAGTGCGCGGGGTGAGCAGTTCTTC. The rearrangement joins TRBV10-1 to TRBJ2-1, with D maybe TRBD2 (6 bases). Germline assignment: CDR1 WNHNN and CDR2 SYGVQD (reference sequence). Trimming took 4 bases from V and 9 from J, leaving 7 bases between them. This CDR3 is 11 amino acids long.

The chain joins TRBV2 to TRBJ1-1, with 9 bases fitting TRBD1. CDR3 length: 16 residues. The J segment lost 4 bases and the V segment lost 6 bases, leaving 12 bases of the junction unmatched. The germline V gene has CDR1 SNHLY and CDR2 FYNNEI. CDR3 in DNA: TGTGCCAGCAGCCCGACCCCACAGGGGGCGAGCACTGAAGCTTTCTTT. Amino acids: CASSPTPQGASTEAFF.

The chain uses TRBV25-1 and TRBJ2-3, with 12 nucleotides matching TRBD2. The CDR3 runs to 16 residues. V lost 3 bases, J lost 6 bases, and 7 bases stayed unmatched. The V gene's germline CDR1 is MGHDK and CDR2 SYGVNS. CDR3 sequence reads: CASSEGLAGLGDTQYF. CDR3 DNA sequence: TGTGCCAGCAGTGAGGGACTAGCGGGCTTGGGTGATACGCAGTATTTT.

The gene calls are TRBV18 and TRBJ1-5, with D possibly TRBD1 on 5 matching bases. Trimming left V 3 bases short and J 5 bases short, with 8 bases between. Germline V CDR1 and CDR2: KGHSH, LQKENI. The CDR3 runs 13 residues. The CDR3 sequence is CASSPAGDQPQHF. Here the CDR3 DNA reads TGTGCCAGCTCACCCGCGGGGGATCAGCCCCAGCATTTT.

There are a few counts of this clone. This sequence joins TRBV21-1 and TRBJ1-1. TRBV21-1 is annotated as a pseudogene. The CDR3 sequence is 16 residues long. Here the CDR3 reads CASSKGCRGLNTEAFF. The CDR3 DNA reads as TGTGCCAGCAGCAAAGGGTGTCGGGGGTTGAACACTGAAGCTTTCTTT.